The T cell receptor (beta chain) described here comes from a study of control samples from healthy donors and cancer patients. Repertoires were generated with immunoSEQ multiplex PCR, while TCRdb's copy carries only in-frame clones and drops some. This sample has 70,000 to 100,000 clones, with approximately 90% found just once. The CDR3 runs to 13 residues. V gave up 8 bases and J gave up 7 bases; unmatched junction bases: 5. CDR1 MNHEY and CDR2 SVGAGI come from the germline V gene. This sequence joins TRBV6-5 and TRBJ2-1; 10 bases fit TRBD1. The sequenced sample consisted of PBMCs. The source of this sequence is a woman aged 55 to 70 with head and neck cancer. The CDR3: CASRRDRGNEQFF. CDR3 coding DNA: TGTGCCAGCCGCCGGGACAGGGGTAATGAGCAGTTCTTC.